This TCR beta chain is drawn from a study of OX40 agonist ivuxolimab in advanced cancers. Overall study: Patients received intravenous ivuxolimab every 2 weeks at 0.01 to 10 mg/kg. Of the patients, three showed partial responses, one with hepatocellular carcinoma and two with cutaneous melanoma. Study outcomes and limitations: Within 6 weeks, CD4+ and CD8+ blood T cells expanded clonally at 0.1 to 3.0 mg/kg. Relative to CD4+, CD8+ T cells held more expanded clones on average.

CDR3 length: 14 residues. Germline V gives CDR1 SQVTM, CDR2 ANQGSEA. V lost 4 bases, J lost 1 base, and 2 bases stayed unmatched. Concerning this clone: Its antigen is not identified.

Method: immunoSEQ multiplex PCR; TCRdb's copy keeps in-frame clones and lacks some. The data hold roughly 60,000 clones, with roughly 91% observed a single time. The genes are TRBV29-1 and TRBJ2-3; 10 nucleotides match TRBD1. The sequencing here drew on CD4+ or CD8+ T cells sorted from blood, taken in a trial of the OX40 agonist ivuxolimab. The TCR originated in an adult with an advanced solid tumor such as melanoma, head and neck, liver or kidney cancer. The CDR3 protein is CSVGGTGGTDTQYF. Written as DNA, the CDR3 is TGCAGCGTTGGCGGGACAGGGGGCACAGATACGCAGTATTTT.